The 4 T cell receptor beta chains below were found in one sample sequenced in a study of shared clonotypes between healthy human individuals. The protocol was immunoSEQ multiplex PCR, while the TCRdb copy is restricted to in-frame clones and leaves out a portion. Here the sample spans about 340,000 clones, 73% being singletons. The specimen sequenced was memory CD4+ T cells sorted from blood. The subset: CD45RA-negative fraction. These receptors were collected from a man aged 25 to 45 in good health.

J is TRBJ1-3 and V is TRBV11-2; no definite D call. The CDR3 covers 14 residues. Germline V gene data show CDR1 as SGHAT and CDR2 as FQNNGV. V lost 5 bases and J lost 0, with 8 bases in between. The DNA of the CDR3 is TGTGCCAGCAGCCCTTATAACTCTGGAAACACCATATATTTT. This translates into CASSPYNSGNTIYF.

The rearrangement joins TRBV6-1 to TRBJ2-7; 9 bases match TRBD2. The germline V gene has CDR1 MNHNS and CDR2 SASEGT. This CDR3 contains 15 residues. V lost 10 bases to trimming and J lost 2 bases; unmatched junction nucleotides: 12. The chain's CDR3 is CATEWTGGRAYEQYF. The DNA of the CDR3 is TGTGCCACCGAGTGGACGGGCGGGAGGGCCTACGAGCAGTACTTC.

The genes are TRBV7-3 and TRBJ2-1; D perhaps matches TRBD2 (6 bases). V was clipped by 1 base and J by 3 bases, with 13 bases between them. This CDR3 spans 16 amino acids. The germline gives CDR1 SGHTA, CDR2 FQGTGA. The CDR3 region is CASSLRAGSLYNEQFF. The CDR3 DNA is TGTGCCAGCAGCTTAAGGGCGGGATCCCTCTACAATGAGCAGTTCTTC.

This clone was picked up a small number of times. The gene calls are TRBV6-1 and TRBJ2-1, with D hard to call. Germline-derived CDR1 and CDR2 are MNHNS and SASEGT. V lost 1 base and J lost 0, with 7 bases in between. The CDR3 length is 15 residues. The CDR3 reads CASSEDRISYNEQFF. The CDR3 region has the DNA TGTGCCAGCAGTGAAGACAGAATCTCCTACAATGAGCAGTTCTTC.